This T cell receptor beta chain was retrieved from a study of shared clonotypes between healthy human individuals. Study at large: Donors had three CD4 naive, three CD4 memory, two CD8 naive and one CD8 memory plate apiece. Study-wide results and limits: Naive subsets generally had larger estimated richness than memory subsets. When compared with the clonotypes that were shared by all four sorted-subset donors, the non-shared clonotypes turned out to have lower generation probabilities.

The investigators split CD4+ cells into a CD45RA+ naive subset and a CD45RA-negative memory subset. CDR3 size: 15 residues. V lost 4 bases and J 0 bases, leaving 13 bases between the germline ends. Germline CDR1 is SGHNT and CDR2 is YYREEE (reference sequence). Here immunoSEQ multiplex PCR was the method, and the copy in TCRdb shows in-frame clones only, minus some. Among over a million clones listed, 95% to 99% were seen once. On this clone itself: Its cognate antigen is unknown.

Sequencing input: naive CD4+ T cells sorted from blood. Specified subset: CD45RA+ positively selected. The receptor comes from a man younger than 40 in good health. V is TRBV5-4 and J is TRBJ2-5; D unresolved. The CDR3 DNA is TGTGCCAGCAGCAAACGGCCGGAATACCAAGAGACCCAGTACTTC. It specifies CASSKRPEYQETQYF.